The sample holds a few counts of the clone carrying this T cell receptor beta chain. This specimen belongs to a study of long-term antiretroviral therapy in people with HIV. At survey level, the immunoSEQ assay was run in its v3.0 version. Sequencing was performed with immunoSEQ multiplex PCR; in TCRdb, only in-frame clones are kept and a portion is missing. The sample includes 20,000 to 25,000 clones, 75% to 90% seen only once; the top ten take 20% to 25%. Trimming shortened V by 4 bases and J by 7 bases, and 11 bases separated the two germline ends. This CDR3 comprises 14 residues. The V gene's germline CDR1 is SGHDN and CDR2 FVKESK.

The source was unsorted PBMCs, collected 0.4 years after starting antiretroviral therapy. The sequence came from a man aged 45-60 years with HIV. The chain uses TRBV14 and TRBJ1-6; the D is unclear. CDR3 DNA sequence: TGTGCCAGCAGCCGAAGACCTGGGAATTCACCCCTCCACTTT. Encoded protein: CASSRRPGNSPLHF.